These 8 T cell receptor beta chains were sequenced from one sample in a study of persistence of HIV-infected CD4 T cells. The libraries were made with immunoSEQ version 4 in survey mode. The repertoire was sequenced with immunoSEQ multiplex PCR; TCRdb's copy has only in-frame clones and lacks some. Found here are around 24,000 clones, 74% of them singletons; the top ten hold approximately 1.7%. Their recognized antigens are unknown. An overlapping HIV-1 Gag peptide pool stimulated these cells at 1 ug/peptide/mL. Responding CD4+ T cells were sorted by upregulation of both CD40 ligand and CD69. The sequencing here drew on CD4+ T cells sorted from PBMCs after approximately 20-hour stimulation, taken from a patient who received antiretroviral therapy. The receptors here all came from an adult man with HIV who was CMV-seropositive.

The V gene is TRBV20-1, the J gene TRBJ1-2; D not certain. From germline, CDR1 is DFQATT and CDR2 SNEGSKA (reference sequence). The CDR3 runs to 11 residues. Written as DNA, the CDR3 is TGCACCTACGAGTCGACCGGCGGCTACACCTTC. Residues: CTYESTGGYTF.

This CDR3 reads CASSLSLISYEQYF. The CDR3 DNA reads as TGCGCCAGCAGCCTCTCCTTAATATCCTACGAGCAGTACTTC. V and J are TRBV4-1 and TRBJ2-7; D ambiguous. The length of the CDR3 is 14 residues. The germline CDR1 and CDR2 sequences are MGHRA and YSYEKL. V was trimmed by 4 bases and J by 1 base, leaving 11 bases between them.

The chain carries TRBV7-2 and TRBJ1-1, with 11 bases that match TRBD1. Germline V gene sequence: CDR1 SGHTA, CDR2 FQGNSA. The CDR3 contains 16 residues. The junction had 4 bases not matched to a gene; V was cut back by 4 bases and J by 0 bases. CDR3 DNA: TGTGCCAGCAGCTCCCCGGGACAGGGGGTGAACACTGAAGCTTTCTTT. This encodes CASSSPGQGVNTEAFF.

This clone was recorded once. The chain has TRBV28 and TRBJ1-4; D gene ambiguous. The CDR3 contains 13 residues. CDR1 and CDR2 from the germline V gene are MDHEN and SYDVKM. Trimming pared 2 bases from V and 5 bases from J, leaving 6 bases between. CDR3 sequence: CASSLGQNEKLFF. Written as DNA, the CDR3 is TGTGCCAGCAGTTTAGGGCAGAATGAAAAACTGTTTTTT.

The chain is built from TRBV5-4 and TRBJ2-3; 13 nucleotides line up with TRBD2. The CDR3 contains 16 residues. Germline CDR1 SGHNT, CDR2 YYREEE (reference sequence). Unmatched junction bases numbered 5, after V lost 3 bases and J lost 4 bases. CDR3 coding DNA: TGTGCCAGCAGCTCGGGACTAGCGGGGCTGGCAGATACGCAGTATTTT. This sequence encodes CASSSGLAGLADTQYF.

This clone was observed a single time. The rearrangement joins TRBV3-1 (or the pseudogene TRBV3-2) to TRBJ1-2; TRBD1 matches 9 bases. The trim removed 0 bases at V and 7 bases at J, leaving 9 bases unmatched. The length of the CDR3 is 16 residues. CDR1 is LGHDT, CDR2 YNNKEL, per germline (reference sequence). The CDR3: CASSQDHTGGAAGYTF. In DNA, the CDR3 is TGTGCCAGCAGCCAAGACCACACAGGGGGCGCGGCTGGCTACACCTTC.

The rearrangement joins TRBV24-1 to TRBJ2-2, with TRBD2 matching 9 bases. Trimming took 4 bases from V and 3 from J; bases not matched to a gene: 5. The CDR3 sequence is 16 residues long. Germline V gene sequence: CDR1 KGHDR, CDR2 SFDVKD. The CDR3 spells CATSEPGLAYTGELFF. CDR3 in DNA: TGTGCCACCAGTGAACCGGGACTAGCATACACCGGGGAGCTGTTTTTT.

The chain joins TRBV2 to TRBJ1-6; TRBD1 might be the D (5 bases). This CDR3 spans 14 amino acids. V was cut by 4 bases and J by 5 bases, with 9 bases left in between. Germline V gene lookup returns CDR1 SNHLY and CDR2 FYNNEI. The CDR3, as DNA: TGTGCCAGCAGTGCCAGGGTGGATAATTCACCCCTCCACTTT. Amino acids: CASSARVDNSPLHF.